This T cell receptor delta chain emerged from a study of human gamma delta and Vdelta1 T cells. Germline V gene lookup returns CDR1 TSWWSYY and CDR2 QGS. This CDR3 is 20 amino acids long. V was clipped by 4 bases and J by 3 bases, with 30 bases between them. TCRdb re-called the PCR reads via CATT. The table includes over 5,500 delta-chain clones, roughly a tenth detected once. In regard to this clone: This DNA's translation and the protein TCRdb lists, from a much larger clone, do not match at residue 15, likely due to a read error; the protein shown is translated from the DNA.

The sequence derives from a human donor in good health. The material sequenced was naive CD27+ Vdelta1 gamma-delta T cells from blood. This rearrangement joins TRDV1 to TRDJ1, with a possible D match to TRDD3 (6 bases). CDR3 in DNA: TGTGCTCTTGGGGCCCATCACTTTTCCTCGCGATGGGGGTCAGCCGATAAACTCATCTTT. This codes for CALGAHHFSSRWGSADKLIF.